Presented here are 14 T cell receptor beta chains from one specimen sequenced in a study of blood T cell repertoires in COVID-19 (dated by TCRdb to about 2020). Library construction relied on the immunoSEQ multiplex PCR assay. This immuneACCESS table, as held by TCRdb, lists in-frame sequences with V and J called but not all clones. Of the missing ones, under half trace to an unresolved V gene in checked studies; the others have no known cause. The sample table contains approximately 260,000 clones; only one count was recorded for 80% to 90% of them. 11% of the sample is held by the ten biggest clonotypes. Specimen: peripheral blood. The receptors originated from a woman between 65 and 79 years old with acute or convalescent COVID-19.

The V gene is TRBV11-2, the J gene TRBJ1-1; D ambiguous. The V gene lost 0 bases and the J gene lost 4 bases, with 3 bases spanning the gap. Germline values: CDR1 SGHAT, CDR2 FQNNGV. The CDR3 has 12 amino acids. CDR3 nucleotide sequence: TGTGCCAGCAGCTTAGAAGCCACTGAAGCTTTCTTT. It codes for CASSLEATEAFF.

The chain employs TRBV6-4 and TRBJ1-2; possibly TRBD1 for D (5 bases). Per the germline V gene, CDR1 is MRHNA and CDR2 is SNTAGT. Trimming removed 0 bases at V and 4 bases at J, with 9 bases between. The CDR3 extends over 14 amino acids. CDR3 DNA: TGTGCCAGCAGTGACTCTCAGGGATTCTATGGCTACACCTTC. It encodes CASSDSQGFYGYTF.

This chain joins TRBV19 and TRBJ2-2, with D possibly being TRBD1 (8 bases). The CDR3 covers 14 residues. Trimming stripped 5 bases from V and 6 bases from J, with 13 bases between. Germline CDR1 is LNHDA and CDR2 is SQIVND (reference sequence). Here the CDR3 reads CASSHRGRAGELFF. CDR3 coding DNA: TGTGCCAGTAGTCACAGGGGGAGGGCCGGGGAGCTGTTTTTT.

The gene calls are TRBV10-3 and TRBJ1-2; the match to TRBD1 covers 7 bases. This CDR3 is built from 15 residues. Per the germline V gene, CDR1 is ENHRY and CDR2 is SYGVKD. After removal of 2 bases from V and 4 bases from J, the junction contained 7 bases not matched to a gene. The CDR3 sequence is CAISEPRTGVYGYTF. CDR3 nucleotides: TGTGCCATCAGTGAGCCGAGGACAGGAGTCTATGGCTACACCTTC.

This clone has a single count. The V and J genes are TRBV28 and TRBJ1-5; possible D gene TRBD1, 5 bases. The CDR3 runs to 13 residues. Germline loops: CDR1 MDHEN, CDR2 SYDVKM. V lost 6 bases and J lost 4, with 10 bases in between. The CDR3 DNA follows: TGTGCCAGCAGCTGGGGGAGGAATCAGCCCCAGCATTTT. This translates into CASSWGRNQPQHF.

The V call is TRBV4-1, the J call TRBJ2-5, with D tentatively TRBD2 (6 bases). V dropped 1 base and J dropped 1 base, with 10 bases sitting between them. CDR1 and CDR2 from the germline V gene are MGHRA and YSYEKL. The CDR3 contains 15 residues. CDR3 bases: TGCGCCAGCAGCCAAGGAGTCGGGGGCCAAGAGACCCAGTACTTC. This translates into CASSQGVGGQETQYF.

The genes are TRBV7-9 and TRBJ1-5; no reliable D call. The CDR3 is 13 amino acids. Germline V gene data show CDR1 as SEHNR and CDR2 as FQNEAQ (reference sequence). V was shortened by 5 bases and J by 5 bases, with 10 bases between the two germline ends. The CDR3 sequence: CASSRGADQPQHF. The CDR3, as DNA: TGTGCCAGCAGCCGTGGTGCGGATCAGCCCCAGCATTTT.

V and J are TRBV29-1 and TRBJ1-3; D may be TRBD1 (5 bases). The CDR3 length is 15 residues. CDR1 and CDR2 (germline): SQVTM, ANQGSEA. Trimming cost V 1 base and J 1 base, with 11 bases left between them. The CDR3 DNA reads TGCAGCGTTGAAGGGGGCAGAACGTCTGGAAACACCATATATTTT. Translation: CSVEGGRTSGNTIYF.

This chain uses TRBV7-2 with TRBJ1-5, with 8 bases aligning to TRBD1. Per germline, CDR1 SGHTA and CDR2 FQGNSA. With 5 bases clipped from V and 4 bases from J, the junction kept 7 bases outside the gene matches. The CDR3 length is 15 residues. The CDR3 region is CASSPMTGVNQPQHF. The CDR3 DNA sequence: TGTGCCAGCAGCCCGATGACAGGGGTAAATCAGCCCCAGCATTTT.

This sequence joins TRBV9 and TRBJ2-1, with 7 bases matching TRBD1. Germline values: CDR1 SGDLS, CDR2 YYNGEE. V was pared by 0 bases and J by 4 bases, with 4 bases of the junction left unmatched. The length of the CDR3 is 15 residues. This CDR3 reads CASSVDWDSYNEQFF. The CDR3 DNA is TGTGCCAGCAGCGTAGATTGGGACAGTTACAATGAGCAGTTCTTC.

This clone was observed a few times. This chain uses TRBV10-1 with TRBJ1-3; tentatively, D is TRBD1 (5 bases). The CDR3 is 13 residues long. The ends were cut back, 6 bases at V and 2 bases at J, with 8 bases in the middle. Germline CDR1 reads WNHNN; CDR2 reads SYGVQD (reference sequence). The CDR3 sequence is CASSGGTGNTIYF. The DNA for the CDR3 is TGCGCCAGCAGCGGGGGAACTGGAAACACCATATATTTT.

In this sample, this clone turned up once. V is TRBV6-6 and J is TRBJ1-5; TRBD1 matches at 8 bases. J lost 6 bases, V lost 2 bases, and 9 bases had no gene match. Looked up from germline, CDR1 is MNHNY and CDR2 is SVGAGI (reference sequence). The CDR3 is 16 amino acids. CDR3 amino acids: CASSYPLGTGGQPQHF. CDR3 DNA sequence: TGTGCCAGCAGTTACCCCCTGGGAACAGGGGGTCAGCCCCAGCATTTT.

In its sample, this clone was seen once. The J gene is TRBJ2-3, the V gene TRBV5-4, with 7 bases aligning to TRBD2. V lost 2 bases, J lost 5 bases, and 14 bases stayed unmatched. The CDR3 is 17 amino acids. CDR1 is SGHNT, CDR2 YYREEE, per germline (reference sequence). The chain's CDR3 is CASSLGARRGKGDTQYF. CDR3 nucleotides: TGTGCCAGCAGCTTAGGGGCACGGCGGGGGAAAGGAGATACGCAGTATTTT.

This chain uses TRBV14 with TRBJ2-2; possibly TRBD2 for D (5 bases). V was shortened by 3 bases and J by 4 bases, with 6 bases between the two germline ends. The CDR3 runs to 13 residues. The germline V gene encodes CDR1 SGHDN and CDR2 FVKESK. The CDR3 loop is CASSQGSTGELFF. CDR3 nucleotide sequence: TGTGCCAGCAGCCAGGGGAGCACCGGGGAGCTGTTTTTT.